This entry lists 13 T cell receptor beta chains sequenced from one sample in a study of blood T cells in healthy people across ages. Using a J-beta primer mix together with a sample-barcoded 5' primer, a second PCR was run for about 6 to 11 cycles. TCRdb re-analysed the 5' RACE reads in MiXCR, keeping a single row per CDR3 protein. The data show 600,000 to 1,000,000 distinct CDR3 sequences, about 62% seen once. The source material was blood. These receptors were taken from a man in his thirties or forties in good health.

The chain couples TRBV29-1 to TRBJ2-5, with D possibly being TRBD2 (6 bases). The CDR3 has 12 amino acids. From germline, CDR1 is SQVTM and CDR2 ANQGSEA. V was shortened by 4 bases and J by 5 bases, with 11 bases between the two germline ends. CDR3 nucleotide sequence: TGCAGCGTTGGGGACTGGGCGGAGACCCAGTACTTC. Residues: CSVGDWAETQYF.

The chain carries TRBV10-3 and TRBJ2-5; 7 bases map to TRBD2. Germline V gene data show CDR1 as ENHRY and CDR2 as SYGVKD. This CDR3 is 12 amino acids long. Losses at the gene ends were 8 bases for V and 2 bases for J; bases not matched to a gene: 2. The CDR3 DNA is TGTGCCATCGGGGGGGGACAAGAGACCCAGTACTTC. It encodes CAIGGGQETQYF.

This chain links TRBV27 with TRBJ2-1; TRBD2 matches 7 bases. Looked up from germline, CDR1 is MNHEY and CDR2 is SMNVEV (reference sequence). The V and J ends lost 8 bases and 9 bases, in that order; junction bases with no gene match: 4. This CDR3 contains 11 residues. The CDR3 DNA sequence: TGTGCCAGCCGACCGGGGGGTGAGCAGTTCTTC. It encodes CASRPGGEQFF.

This clonotype occurred many times. The rearrangement links TRBV7-2 to TRBJ1-2; tentatively, D is TRBD1 (5 bases). The germline CDR1 and CDR2 sequences are SGHTA and FQGNSA. CDR3 length: 17 amino acids. V was shortened by 0 bases and J by 2 bases, with 16 bases between the two germline ends. CDR3 loop: CASSLAPVVGGNYGYTF. CDR3 nucleotide sequence: TGTGCCAGCAGCTTAGCCCCGGTTGTTGGGGGGAACTATGGCTACACCTTC.

The chain couples TRBV7-2 to TRBJ2-5; D not resolved. V shed 9 bases and J shed 0 bases, with 11 bases lying between them. Germline V gene lookup returns CDR1 SGHTA and CDR2 FQGNSA. The CDR3 extends over 13 amino acids. This CDR3 reads CASCVEYQETQYF. The CDR3 DNA is TGTGCCAGTTGTGTGGAGTACCAAGAGACCCAGTACTTC.

The rearrangement joins TRBV12-3 or TRBV12-4 to TRBJ2-4; D possibly corresponds to TRBD2 (7 bases). The germline V and J ends were trimmed by 2 bases and 13 bases, with 18 bases remaining between them. This CDR3 has 14 residues. The CDR3 bases are TGTGCCAGCAGTTTAATGGGGGGGCTGGGGGAGCAGTACTTC. Translating it yields CASSLMGGLGEQYF.

The genes are TRBV7-9 and TRBJ1-4; the match to TRBD1 covers 11 bases. This CDR3 is 15 amino acids long. Per germline, CDR1 SEHNR and CDR2 FQNEAQ (reference sequence). Germline trimming cut 5 bases from V and 5 bases from J; bases unmatched to any gene: 4. The CDR3 nucleotides read TGTGCCAGCAGCCAGGGGGACAGGGGGAATGAAAAACTGTTTTTT. This translates into CASSQGDRGNEKLFF.

This clonotype was recorded many times. A read error may account for a junction end that differs from germline. The chain is built from TRBV5-1 and TRBJ2-7, with unresolved D. The CDR3 sequence is 15 residues long. The V gene's germline CDR1 is SGHRS and CDR2 YFSETQ. The CDR3 here is CASSLAPDQSSEQYF. CDR3 coding DNA: TGCGCCAGCAGCTTGGCCCCCGACCAGTCCTCCGAGCAGTACTTC.

The chain links TRBV5-1 to TRBJ2-3; D uncertain. This CDR3 spans 16 amino acids. From germline, CDR1 is SGHRS and CDR2 YFSETQ. V gave up 6 bases and J gave up 0 bases, with 17 bases separating them. The CDR3 nucleotides are TGCGCCAGCACCCGATCAGGAACGTCTAGCACAGATACGCAGTATTTT. Its translation: CASTRSGTSSTDTQYF.

In this sample, this clonotype turned up a few times. The chain recombines TRBV2 with TRBJ2-5, with 8 bases that match TRBD1. The DNA end is a closer match to TRBJ2-7, so the J assignment may be wrong. CDR1 is SNHLY, CDR2 FYNNEI, per germline. There are 11 residues in the CDR3. The CDR3 sequence is CARGQGGEQYF. As DNA, the CDR3 is TGTGCCAGAGGACAGGGAGGCGAGCAGTACTTC.

V is TRBV3-1 and J is TRBJ1-2; D ambiguous. V was cut by 1 base and J by 11 bases, with 11 bases left in between. The germline gives CDR1 LGHDT, CDR2 YNNKEL (reference sequence). The CDR3 has 12 amino acids. The CDR3 coding sequence is TGTGCCAGCAGCCAAGTAGCGACGGGTTACACCTTC. It is translated as CASSQVATGYTF.

The chain joins TRBV5-5 to TRBJ1-2, with D possibly TRBD1 on 5 matching bases. Germline-derived CDR1 and CDR2 are SGHKS and YYEKEE (reference sequence). This CDR3 contains 14 residues. The V end lost 1 base, the J end lost 6 bases, and 13 bases lay between the germline ends. The CDR3 loop reads CASSLWDSPNGYTF. The CDR3 DNA reads as TGTGCCAGCAGCTTGTGGGACTCCCCAAATGGCTACACCTTC.

This chain uses TRBV27 with TRBJ1-6; 8 nucleotides match TRBD1. Germline trimming cut 0 bases from V and 10 bases from J; bases unmatched to any gene: 5. Germline V lookup: CDR1 MNHEY, CDR2 SMNVEV (reference sequence). CDR3 size: 15 residues. CDR3 residues: CASSLSTGVGSPLHF. CDR3 coding DNA: TGTGCCAGCAGTTTATCGACAGGGGTGGGGTCACCCCTCCACTTT.